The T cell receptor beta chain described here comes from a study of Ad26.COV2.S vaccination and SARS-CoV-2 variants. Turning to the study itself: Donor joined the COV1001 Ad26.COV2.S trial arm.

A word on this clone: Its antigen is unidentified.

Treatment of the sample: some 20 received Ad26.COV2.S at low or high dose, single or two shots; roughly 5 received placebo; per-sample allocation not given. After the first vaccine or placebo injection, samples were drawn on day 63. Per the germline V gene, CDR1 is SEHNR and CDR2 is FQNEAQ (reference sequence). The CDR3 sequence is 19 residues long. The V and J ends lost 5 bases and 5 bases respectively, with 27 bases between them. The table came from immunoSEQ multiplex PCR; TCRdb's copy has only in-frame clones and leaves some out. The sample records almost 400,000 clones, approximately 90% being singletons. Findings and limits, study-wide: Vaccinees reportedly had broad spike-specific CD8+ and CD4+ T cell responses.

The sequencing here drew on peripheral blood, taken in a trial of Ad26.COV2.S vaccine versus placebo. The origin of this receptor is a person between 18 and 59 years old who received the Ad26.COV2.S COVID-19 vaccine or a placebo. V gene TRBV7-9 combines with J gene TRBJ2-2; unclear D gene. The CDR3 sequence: CASSHSSGRRSTGTGELFF. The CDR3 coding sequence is TGTGCCAGCAGCCACTCGAGTGGGCGGAGAAGTACCGGGACCGGGGAGCTGTTTTTT.